The text below deals with one T cell receptor (beta chain). Its antigen is unidentified. Sequenced by immunoSEQ multiplex PCR; TCRdb stores in-frame clones only, minus some. The table lists roughly 120,000 clones, around 94% of them singletons. The sample belongs to a study of siplizumab effects on memory and regulatory T cells. The study's findings and limits: The naive T cell population seemed more diverse than memory cells and seemed a major contributor to the alloresponse. The average Treg-derived proportion among mappable alloreactive CD4+ clones was 65% to 80% with siplizumab versus 25% to 30% in controls.

The CDR3 is 15 residues long. Looked up from germline, CDR1 is SEHNR and CDR2 is FQNEAQ (reference sequence). Deletions cut 2 bases from V and 3 bases from J, with 14 bases between. J is TRBJ2-7 and V is TRBV7-9; D is possibly TRBD1 (6 bases). The sequence came from a human donor in good health. Sequenced sample: non-Treg CD4+ T cells sorted from blood. CDR3 DNA: TGTGCCAGCAGCTTAAGCCAGGGGAGAGTCTACGAGCAGTACTTC. The encoded protein is CASSLSQGRVYEQYF.